The next 9 T cell receptor beta chains were all read from a single sample in a study of human T cells and chemical hapten exposure. As to time point: pre-sensitization, week 0. The treatment: therapeutic diphenylcyclopropenone sensitization with weekly scalp DPC. TCRdb fed the RACE reads into MiXCR, producing one record per CDR3 protein. The table includes more than 250,000 distinct CDR3 sequences, roughly 7.7% detected once. The sample consisted of whole blood, taken in connection with sensitization to the hapten diphenylcyclopropenone (DPC). The receptors were gathered from a man younger than 35 with alopecia areata. Some clones in this sample may be carry-over from other donors' samples.

This clonotype was counted ten times or more. The chain is built from TRBV5-1 and TRBJ2-1; D is unresolved. This CDR3 region has 13 residues. Germline assignment: CDR1 SGHRS and CDR2 YFSETQ. V was clipped by 0 bases and J by 7 bases, with 8 bases between them. This chain's CDR3 is CASSLGAPNEQFF. Written as DNA, the CDR3 is TGCGCCAGCAGCTTGGGGGCCCCTAATGAGCAGTTCTTC.

The DNA for the CDR3 is TGTGCCAGCAGTTACGCCGTTAAAGCCAACGTCCTGACTTTC. Protein: CASSYAVKANVLTF. The V and J genes are TRBV6-2 or TRBV6-3 and TRBJ2-6, with unresolved D. Trimming stripped 2 bases from V and 7 bases from J, with 9 bases between. The CDR3 totals 14 residues. Germline V gene sequence: CDR1 MNHEY, CDR2 SVGEGT.

Only a few counts were recorded for this clonotype. The CDR3 here is CSAYPGLNNEQFF. For the CDR3, the DNA is TGCAGTGCCTACCCGGGACTTAACAATGAGCAGTTCTTC. This rearrangement joins TRBV20-1 to TRBJ2-1; weak D call: TRBD2 (6 bases). The germline V gene has CDR1 DFQATT and CDR2 SNEGSKA (reference sequence). V was pared by 6 bases and J by 5 bases, with 14 bases between. The length of the CDR3 is 13 residues.

This clonotype was observed a handful of times. The gene calls are TRBV6-2 or TRBV6-3 and TRBJ2-1; D gene unclear. This CDR3 is built from 15 residues. CDR1 MNHEY and CDR2 SVGEGT come from the germline V gene. Deletions cut 4 bases from V and 1 base from J, with 11 bases between. The CDR3 nucleotides read TGTGCCAGCAGTTCAGCCGGCCTATCCTACAATGAGCAGTTCTTC. Translation: CASSSAGLSYNEQFF.

This chain connects TRBV27 to TRBJ2-2; D call uncertain. This CDR3 has 13 amino acids. V lost 7 bases and J 5 bases, leaving 11 bases between the germline ends. Per the germline V gene, CDR1 is MNHEY and CDR2 is SMNVEV (reference sequence). In DNA, the CDR3 is TGTGCCAGCAAGATGGATTGGACCGGGGAGCTGTTTTTT. Translated, it gives CASKMDWTGELFF.

This rearrangement joins TRBV29-1 to TRBJ1-2; 11 nucleotides agree with TRBD1. Germline assignment: CDR1 SQVTM and CDR2 ANQGSEA. CDR3 size: 15 residues. V was clipped by 1 base and J by 2 bases; unmatched bases: 3. The CDR3 spells CSVEARTGGNYGYTF. The CDR3 DNA reads as TGCAGCGTTGAAGCAAGGACAGGGGGCAACTATGGCTACACCTTC.

This clonotype was observed a handful of times. V usage is TRBV7-9 and J usage is TRBJ2-1, with 7 bases fitting TRBD2. From germline, CDR1 is SEHNR and CDR2 FQNEAQ (reference sequence). CDR3 length: 15 amino acids. The V and J ends lost 1 base and 6 bases, in that order; junction bases with no gene match: 6. CDR3 sequence reads: CASSLGPGLPNEQFF. The DNA of the CDR3 is TGTGCCAGCAGCTTAGGGCCGGGACTACCCAATGAGCAGTTCTTC.

This clonotype was found many times. The rearrangement uses TRBV20-1 and TRBJ2-2; 12 nucleotides line up with TRBD1. V dropped 3 bases and J dropped 6; count of bases not matched to a gene: 5. CDR3 size: 15 residues. Germline values: CDR1 DFQATT, CDR2 SNEGSKA (reference sequence). The CDR3 DNA reads as TGCAGTGCTAGGCCCGGGACAGGGGGCTCCGGGGAGCTGTTTTTT. It specifies CSARPGTGGSGELFF.

The chain uses TRBV7-9 and TRBJ2-7; 10 bases agree with TRBD2. V was clipped by 3 bases and J by 2 bases; unmatched bases: 7. Germline V CDR1 and CDR2: SEHNR, FQNEAQ (reference sequence). This CDR3 region has 16 residues. The DNA of the CDR3 is TGTGCCAGCAGCTTGTTTCTAGCGGGGGAGGCCTACGAGCAGTACGTC. It yields the protein CASSLFLAGEAYEQYV.